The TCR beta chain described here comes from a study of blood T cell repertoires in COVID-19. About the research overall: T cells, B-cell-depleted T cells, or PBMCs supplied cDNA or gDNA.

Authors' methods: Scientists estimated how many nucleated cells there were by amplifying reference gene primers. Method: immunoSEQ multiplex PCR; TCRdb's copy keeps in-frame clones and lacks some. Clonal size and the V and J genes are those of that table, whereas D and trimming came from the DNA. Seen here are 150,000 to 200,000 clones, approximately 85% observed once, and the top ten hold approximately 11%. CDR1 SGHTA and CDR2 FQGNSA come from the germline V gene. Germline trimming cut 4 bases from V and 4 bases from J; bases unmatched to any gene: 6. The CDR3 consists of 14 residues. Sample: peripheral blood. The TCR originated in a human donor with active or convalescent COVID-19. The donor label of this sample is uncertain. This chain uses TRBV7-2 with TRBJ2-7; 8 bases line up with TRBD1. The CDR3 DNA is TGTGCCAGCAGCTCTCAGGGGGCGCGATACGAGCAGTACTTC. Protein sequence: CASSSQGARYEQYF.